These 9 T cell receptor beta chains came from one sample sequenced in a study of T-cell memory formation after mild COVID-19 (dated by TCRdb to about 2021). Preparation of the library involved 5' RACE. The run used an Illumina NovaSeq 6000. TCRdb reworked the public reads: Q25 trimming with fastp, MiXCR clone assembly, productive beta chains retained. Duplicate CDR3 protein sequences are folded into a single record with the most common DNA and genes. Recorded for this sample are 380,000 or so distinct CDR3 sequences; roughly 13% of them occurred a single time. Together, the top ten hold about 20% of the sample. Source material: PBMCs or a T cell subset sorted from them (not recorded which). All receptors come from a man between 18 and 29 years old who had mild COVID-19 (a few samples of this study predate the infection). The sample titles of this study are shuffled in the database, so cell type and time point are left out; the donor was told from shared clones.

There are a few counts of this clonotype. This sequence joins TRBV7-2 and TRBJ1-1; D remains ambiguous. Trimming took 7 bases from V and 10 from J, leaving 19 bases between them. The germline CDR1 and CDR2 sequences are SGHTA and FQGNSA. This CDR3 has 13 amino acids. DNA for the CDR3: TGTGCCAGCACCGATCCAGAGTCCCCTGGAGCTTTCTTT. Residues: CASTDPESPGAFF.

This clonotype has just a few counts. The chain recombines TRBV7-2 with TRBJ1-1; D perhaps matches TRBD1 (6 bases). This CDR3 region has 16 residues. Between the trimmed V and J ends, which lost 5 bases and 5 bases, there was a span of 21 bases. CDR1 and CDR2 from the germline V gene are SGHTA and FQGNSA. CDR3: CASSPQGIGKLTEAFF. CDR3 bases: TGTGCCAGCAGCCCCCAGGGGATAGGGAAGTTGACTGAAGCTTTCTTT.

The chain uses TRBV7-2 and TRBJ2-1; 9 positions match TRBD2. V was clipped by 5 bases and J by 7 bases; unmatched bases: 6. This CDR3 has 14 amino acids. The germline CDR1 and CDR2 sequences are SGHTA and FQGNSA. DNA for the CDR3: TGTGCCAGCAGCGTTAGCGGGGGACTAAATGAGCAGTTCTTC. This encodes CASSVSGGLNEQFF.

This clonotype was seen more than once but under ten times. The chain has TRBV24-1 and TRBJ2-1, with D hard to call. The CDR3 spans 14 residues. V was cut by 2 bases and J by 6 bases, with 10 bases left in between. Germline V gene data show CDR1 as KGHDR and CDR2 as SFDVKD. The CDR3 loop is CATSDSSGSNEQFF. The CDR3 DNA reads TGTGCCACCAGTGATTCTTCAGGTTCCAATGAGCAGTTCTTC.

The genes are TRBV12-3 or TRBV12-4 and TRBJ2-3, with 15 positions matching TRBD2. V lost 7 bases and J lost 4; bases outside the gene matches: 6. The CDR3 covers 16 residues. The CDR3 loop is CASTLGLAGGSDTQYF. The DNA for the CDR3 is TGTGCCAGCACCCTGGGACTAGCGGGGGGTTCAGATACGCAGTATTTT.

The sample holds a few counts of this clonotype. The CDR3 region has the DNA TGTGCCAGCAGTTACCCCCCGGGGCAGCGATTAAACATTCAGTACTTC. Protein sequence: CASSYPPGQRLNIQYF. The rearrangement uses TRBV6-2 or TRBV6-3 and TRBJ2-4; possibly TRBD1 or TRBD2 for D (5 bases each). Germline lookup yields CDR1 MNHEY and CDR2 SVGEGT. The CDR3 extends over 16 amino acids. The V end was cut by 2 bases, the J end by 6 bases, with 17 bases between.

This clonotype occurred a few times. V and J are TRBV4-3 and TRBJ2-5, with 10 bases that match TRBD2. Trimming at V came to 0 bases and at J to 4 bases, leaving 8 bases not matched to a gene. The germline gives CDR1 LGHNA, CDR2 YSLEER. The CDR3 is 17 residues long. CDR3 in DNA: TGCGCCAGCAGCCAAGATTGGGAAGCGGGGGGGCCAGAGACCCAGTACTTC. Encoded protein: CASSQDWEAGGPETQYF.

The sample holds a few counts of this clonotype. CDR3 bases: TGTGCCAGCAGCTTACACAGGGGGCTTGAGCAGTACTTC. It is translated as CASSLHRGLEQYF. V gene TRBV7-6 combines with J gene TRBJ2-7; 9 positions match TRBD1. Germline assignment: CDR1 SGHVS and CDR2 FNYEAQ. J lost 7 bases, V lost 2 bases, and 3 bases had no gene match. The CDR3 totals 13 residues.

The V gene is TRBV5-1, the J gene TRBJ2-2; 7 positions agree with TRBD1. The J segment lost 4 bases and the V segment lost 3 bases, leaving 6 bases of the junction unmatched. The CDR3 runs to 15 residues. The germline CDR1 and CDR2 sequences are SGHRS and YFSETQ. CDR3 coding DNA: TGCGCCAGCAGCTACCGGGACAGACCCACCGGGGAGCTGTTTTTT. Translating gives CASSYRDRPTGELFF.